The 28 T cell receptor beta chains reported below all come from one sample, sequenced in a study of blood T cells in healthy people across ages. Then a second PCR, running roughly 7 to 11 cycles, was carried out with a sample-barcoded 5' primer and a J-beta primer mix. One entry per CDR3 protein, called by TCRdb with MiXCR from the 5' RACE reads. The table lists roughly 1,800,000 distinct CDR3 sequences, around 48% of them singletons, with over 2% in the top ten. Sequenced: blood. Receptor source: a woman aged 40 to 55 in good health.

The rearrangement joins TRBV5-1 to TRBJ2-1, with D possibly being TRBD1 or TRBD2 (6 bases each). With 4 bases removed from V and 1 base from J, the gap between germline ends came to 12 bases. The CDR3 length is 15 residues. Germline V gene sequence: CDR1 SGHRS, CDR2 YFSETQ. As DNA, the CDR3 is TGCGCCAGCAGCACGGGGGCCGGGTCCTACAATGAGCAGTTCTTC. It specifies CASSTGAGSYNEQFF.

The chain employs TRBV6-2 or TRBV6-3 and TRBJ1-5; tentatively, D is TRBD1 (5 bases). Trimming shortened V by 7 bases and J by 4 bases, and 11 bases separated the two germline ends. Germline CDR1 MNHEY, CDR2 SVGEGT. The length of the CDR3 is 13 residues. This CDR3 is CASKGGDNQPQHF. DNA for the CDR3: TGTGCCAGCAAAGGAGGGGATAATCAGCCCCAGCATTTT.

The chain's CDR3 is CASSQDRLTDEAFF. CDR3 DNA: TGCGCCAGCAGCCAAGATCGGTTAACAGACGAAGCTTTCTTT. The chain couples TRBV4-1 to TRBJ1-1; no clear D gene. This CDR3 has 14 amino acids. Germline CDR1 is MGHRA and CDR2 is YSYEKL. V was clipped by 0 bases and J by 8 bases, with 13 bases between them.

The chain links TRBV6-6 to TRBJ2-7; 9 nucleotides match TRBD1. V lost 5 bases and J lost 5; bases outside the gene matches: 7. Per the germline V gene, CDR1 is MNHNY and CDR2 is SVGAGI (reference sequence). The CDR3 is 14 amino acids. CDR3 protein: CASSTGGAANEQYF. The CDR3 region has the DNA TGTGCCAGCAGTACAGGGGGCGCTGCAAACGAGCAGTACTTC.

The V gene is TRBV7-2, the J gene TRBJ1-2; 8 positions agree with TRBD1. The CDR3 extends over 16 amino acids. After removal of 0 bases from V and 0 bases from J, the junction contained 3 bases not matched to a gene. Looked up from germline, CDR1 is SGHTA and CDR2 is FQGNSA. The CDR3 is CASSLARTGTNYGYTF. CDR3 DNA sequence: TGTGCCAGCAGCTTAGCCCGGACAGGGACTAACTATGGCTACACCTTC.

The V call is TRBV6-6, the J call TRBJ1-1, with D uncertain. CDR1 is MNHNY and CDR2 is SVGAGI in the germline V gene (reference sequence). CDR3 length equals 13 residues. The V end was cut by 2 bases, the J end by 8 bases, with 12 bases between. DNA of the CDR3: TGTGCCAGCAGTTACGCCTCCAGTGGGGAAGCTTTCTTT. This gives the protein CASSYASSGEAFF.

V is TRBV4-3 and J is TRBJ2-5; 7 positions match TRBD1. This CDR3 is built from 15 residues. Germline V gives CDR1 LGHNA, CDR2 YSLEER. The J segment lost 5 bases and the V segment lost 2 bases, leaving 8 bases of the junction unmatched. CDR3 loop: CASSQKTGRWETQYF. The CDR3 nucleotides read TGCGCCAGCAGCCAAAAGACAGGGCGGTGGGAGACCCAGTACTTC.

This clonotype has only a few counts. The chain joins TRBV7-2 to TRBJ2-5; 8 bases map to TRBD1. This CDR3 has 14 residues. J lost 7 bases, V lost 1 base, and 5 bases had no gene match. Germline V gives CDR1 SGHTA, CDR2 FQGNSA. The chain's CDR3 is CASSLEGQVGTQYF. CDR3 nucleotide sequence: TGTGCCAGCAGCTTAGAGGGACAGGTGGGGACCCAGTACTTC. Full variable domain (missing parts from reference TRBV7-2 and TRBJ2-5): GAGVSQSPSNKVTEKGKDVELRCDPISGHTALYWYRQSLGQGLEFLIYFQGNSAPDKSGLPSDRFSAERTGGSVSTLTIQRTQQEDSAVYLCASSLEGQVGTQYFGPGTRLLVL.

This sequence joins TRBV5-1 and TRBJ1-4; D uncertain. Germline CDR1 reads SGHRS; CDR2 reads YFSETQ. The CDR3 runs to 14 residues. V was cut by 3 bases and J by 4 bases, with 10 bases left in between. For the CDR3, the DNA is TGCGCCAGCAGCTCGCCGGGGATTAATGAAAAACTGTTTTTT. Translation: CASSSPGINEKLFF.

The chain links TRBV12-3 or TRBV12-4 to TRBJ1-1, with TRBD1 matching 7 bases. Trimming at V came to 7 bases and at J to 6 bases, leaving 5 bases not matched to a gene. The CDR3 totals 12 residues. CDR3 residues: CASTLGQSEAFF. CDR3 coding DNA: TGTGCCAGCACTCTGGGACAGTCTGAAGCTTTCTTT.

In regard to this clonotype: One end of the junction does not line up with germline, which may come from a read error. V gene TRBV28 combines with J gene TRBJ2-4; possible D gene TRBD2, 6 bases. Germline loops: CDR1 MDHEN, CDR2 SYDVKM. The CDR3 length is 12 residues. The CDR3 coding sequence is TGTGCCGGCAGCCTGGGGGGAAACATTCGGTACTTC. Its translation is CAGSLGGNIRYF.

This sequence joins TRBV29-1 and TRBJ1-2, with D perhaps matching TRBD1 (5 bases). V dropped 3 bases and J dropped 5 bases, with 10 bases sitting between them. This CDR3 is 12 amino acids long. Germline assignment: CDR1 SQVTM and CDR2 ANQGSEA. The CDR3 sequence is CSVEVPGYGYTF. The CDR3 nucleotides read TGCAGCGTTGAGGTTCCAGGGTATGGCTACACCTTC.

The DNA of the CDR3 is TGTGCCACCAGTGATTTCGGGGGGGAGACCCAGTACTTC. It encodes CATSDFGGETQYF. The rearrangement links TRBV24-1 to TRBJ2-5; 7 bases agree with TRBD2. The CDR3 runs to 13 residues. Trimming cost V 1 base and J 5 bases; bases outside gene matches: 0. CDR1 is KGHDR and CDR2 is SFDVKD in the germline V gene.

The chain recombines TRBV7-9 with TRBJ2-1, with 9 positions matching TRBD1. The CDR3 is 15 residues long. Germline loops: CDR1 SEHNR, CDR2 FQNEAQ (reference sequence). V lost 3 bases, J lost 9 bases, and 9 bases stayed unmatched. CDR3: CASSFSGTGRIEQFF. CDR3 DNA: TGTGCCAGCAGCTTCTCCGGGACAGGGCGGATTGAGCAGTTCTTC.

The chain has TRBV7-2 and TRBJ1-6; D gene uncertain. Germline-derived CDR1 and CDR2 are SGHTA and FQGNSA. V was shortened by 5 bases and J by 7 bases, with 9 bases between the two germline ends. This CDR3 is built from 13 residues. CDR3 nucleotide sequence: TGTGCCAGCAGCCCCGTGTGGAATTCACCCCTCCACTTT. This encodes CASSPVWNSPLHF.

The chain carries TRBV28 and TRBJ2-5; D is possibly TRBD2 (5 bases). The CDR3 spans 13 residues. The V end lost 2 bases, the J end lost 13 bases, and 17 bases lay between the germline ends. Germline-derived CDR1 and CDR2 are MDHEN and SYDVKM. For the CDR3, the DNA is TGTGCCAGCAGTTTAGAGACCGGGAACCAAAGGTACTTC. Translation: CASSLETGNQRYF.

This clonotype was observed a handful of times. The rearrangement uses TRBV7-2 and TRBJ2-3, with TRBD2 matching over 14 bases. The V gene's germline CDR1 is SGHTA and CDR2 FQGNSA. Trimming cost V 5 bases and J 2 bases; bases outside gene matches: 6. This CDR3 is built from 17 residues. CDR3 in amino acids: CASSPGTSGGLTDTQYF. The CDR3 coding sequence is TGTGCCAGCAGCCCGGGGACTAGCGGGGGACTCACAGATACGCAGTATTTT.

A few counts support this clonotype. Here the CDR3 reads CASVSGTSPGTQYF. CDR3 DNA sequence: TGTGCCAGCGTTAGCGGCACCTCTCCCGGTACGCAGTATTTT. The genes are TRBV2 and TRBJ2-3, with D perhaps matching TRBD2 (6 bases). Trimming removed 8 bases at V and 8 bases at J, with 20 bases between. CDR3 size: 14 residues. The V gene's germline CDR1 is SNHLY and CDR2 FYNNEI.

This rearrangement joins TRBV24-1 to TRBJ2-1; a weak D match, TRBD2 (6 bases). Per the germline V gene, CDR1 is KGHDR and CDR2 is SFDVKD. The length of the CDR3 is 15 residues. The germline V and J ends were trimmed by 4 bases and 9 bases, with 18 bases remaining between them. The CDR3 protein is CATSEEGARTTEQFF. DNA for the CDR3: TGTGCCACCAGTGAGGAAGGGGCGCGGACTACTGAGCAGTTCTTC.

The rearrangement joins TRBV4-3 to TRBJ2-6; 8 bases agree with TRBD1. Germline CDR1 reads LGHNA; CDR2 reads YSLEER. With 1 base clipped from V and 0 bases from J, the junction kept 11 bases outside the gene matches. The CDR3 is 20 residues long. The CDR3 sequence is CASSQGSAGTGYSGANVLTF. The CDR3 region has the DNA TGCGCCAGCAGCCAAGGATCCGCCGGGACAGGCTACTCTGGGGCCAACGTCCTGACTTTC.

Notes on this clonotype: One end of the junction fails to match germline, which may point to a read error. The CDR3, as DNA: TGTGCCAGCAGGGAAGGACAGGGAAAGTATGGCTACACCTTC. As protein: CASREGQGKYGYTF. This chain links TRBV2 with TRBJ1-2; 8 bases match TRBD1. The CDR3 runs 14 residues. The V gene's germline CDR1 is SNHLY and CDR2 FYNNEI.

V usage is TRBV7-2 and J usage is TRBJ2-2; TRBD2 matches 11 bases. Germline CDR1 is SGHTA and CDR2 is FQGNSA. The CDR3 runs to 16 residues. The junction had 2 bases not matched to a gene; V was cut back by 1 base and J by 4 bases. The chain's CDR3 is CASSLVLAGGTGELFF. The CDR3 DNA sequence: TGTGCCAGCAGCTTAGTCCTAGCGGGGGGCACCGGGGAGCTGTTTTTT. Looking up the rest from reference TRBV7-2 and TRBJ2-2 gives the full variable domain: GAGVSQSPSNKVTEKGKDVELRCDPISGHTALYWYRQSLGQGLEFLIYFQGNSAPDKSGLPSDRFSAERTGGSVSTLTIQRTQQEDSAVYLCASSLVLAGGTGELFFGEGSRLTVL.

The chain recombines TRBV7-2 with TRBJ2-1, with TRBD1 as a possible D gene (5 bases). Looked up from germline, CDR1 is SGHTA and CDR2 is FQGNSA. Trimming shortened V by 7 bases and J by 7 bases, and 17 bases separated the two germline ends. This CDR3 contains 14 residues. The CDR3 is CASTGRAGRNEQFF. The CDR3 nucleotides read TGTGCCAGCACCGGAAGGGCAGGGCGGAATGAGCAGTTCTTC.

A few counts support this clonotype. The genes are TRBV10-3 and TRBJ2-7; possible D gene TRBD1, 6 bases. The CDR3 is made up of 12 amino acids. Per germline, CDR1 ENHRY and CDR2 SYGVKD. V lost 0 bases and J lost 12, with 12 bases in between. This CDR3 reads CAISESVGHPYF. For the CDR3, the DNA is TGTGCCATCAGTGAGTCGGTGGGACACCCGTACTTC.

J is TRBJ2-7 and V is TRBV27, with TRBD1 matching over 7 bases. The J call is uncertain, as TRBJ2-4 better fits the DNA end. The CDR3 has 15 amino acids. Germline assignment: CDR1 MNHEY and CDR2 SMNVEV (reference sequence). In DNA form, the CDR3 reads TGTGCCAGCAGGAGGGGACAGTTCCCGGGAAACATTCAGTACTTC. Translation gives CASRRGQFPGNIQYF.

This clonotype was recorded once. The rearrangement joins TRBV29-1 to TRBJ1-1, with D possibly matching TRBD1 (5 bases). The V end was cut by 7 bases, the J end by 3 bases, with 15 bases between. This CDR3 comprises 13 residues. Germline lookup yields CDR1 SQVTM and CDR2 ANQGSEA. DNA of the CDR3: TGCAGCGCCCGGGGGGGAGGCGACACTGAAGCTTTCTTT. Amino acids: CSARGGGDTEAFF.

For this clonotype: One junction end does not reproduce the germline sequence, and a read error may be involved. The gene calls are TRBV20-1 and TRBJ2-3; D is ambiguous. Germline V gene sequence: CDR1 DFQATT, CDR2 SNEGSKA (reference sequence). This CDR3 has 11 residues. The CDR3 region is CIARTSDTQYF. The CDR3 DNA reads as TGCATTGCTAGAACTTCAGATACGCAGTATTTT.

This clonotype was observed a few times. V and J are TRBV11-2 and TRBJ2-6; D gene ambiguous. There are 16 residues in the CDR3. Trimming removed 0 bases from V and 2 bases from J, with 8 bases in between. The germline CDR1 and CDR2 sequences are SGHAT and FQNNGV. The CDR3 region has the DNA TGTGCCAGCAGCTTAGAATGGGGTCCTGGGGCCAACGTCCTGACTTTC. It yields the protein CASSLEWGPGANVLTF.